These 20 T cell receptor beta chains originate from one sample sequenced in a study of cytomegalovirus exposure and HLA in healthy donors. 60 Vbeta and 13 Jbeta primers were used in PCR. Produced via immunoSEQ multiplex PCR; TCRdb's table is partial and in-frame only. The table includes about 120,000 clones, over 6.5% detected once. Sequenced input: PBMCs. The receptor source for this set is a woman between 40 and 50 years old in good health and CMV-seropositive.

The J gene is TRBJ1-4, the V gene TRBV5-1; the D is unclear. There are 15 residues in the CDR3. CDR1 and CDR2 from the germline V gene are SGHRS and YFSETQ. The ends were cut back, 4 bases at V and 5 bases at J, with 15 bases in the middle. The chain's CDR3 is CASSPRTGRNEKLFF. CDR3 coding DNA: TGCGCCAGCAGCCCAAGGACGGGGAGGAATGAAAAACTGTTTTTT. The full variable domain, in which reference TRBV5-1 and TRBJ1-4 provide the parts outside the CDR3, is KAGVTQTPRYLIKTRGQQVTLSCSPISGHRSVSWYQQTPGQGLQFLFEYFSETQRNKGNFPGRFSGRQFSNSRSEMNVSTLELGDSALYLCASSPRTGRNEKLFFGSGTQLSVL.

There are a few counts of this clone. This chain links TRBV6-8 with TRBJ1-3; no clear D gene. This CDR3 is built from 13 residues. The V and J ends lost 5 bases and 1 base respectively, with 6 bases between them. Germline CDR1 is MNHGY and CDR2 is SAAAGT. The CDR3 is CASSPFSGNTIYF. The DNA of the CDR3 is TGTGCCAGCAGTCCTTTTTCTGGAAACACCATATATTTT.

This clone was seen a handful of times. This chain joins TRBV27 and TRBJ1-6; D is unclear. Germline CDR1 is MNHEY and CDR2 is SMNVEV (reference sequence). The CDR3 contains 18 residues. The ends were cut back, 3 bases at V and 4 bases at J, with 19 bases in the middle. The CDR3 is CASSLAASAGVYNSPLHF. CDR3 DNA: TGTGCCAGCAGTTTGGCAGCGTCAGCGGGAGTATATAATTCACCCCTCCACTTT.

The rearrangement joins TRBV19 to TRBJ1-3; D may be TRBD1 (5 bases). The germline V gene has CDR1 LNHDA and CDR2 SQIVND (reference sequence). V shed 4 bases and J shed 0 bases, with 10 bases lying between them. This CDR3 spans 15 amino acids. CDR3 protein: CASSTRQLSGNTIYF. The CDR3 DNA reads TGTGCCAGTAGTACCCGACAGCTCTCTGGAAACACCATATATTTT.

Only a few counts were recorded for this clone. J is TRBJ2-5 and V is TRBV4-1, with TRBD1 matching over 8 bases. CDR1 and CDR2 from the germline V gene are MGHRA and YSYEKL. The V gene end was trimmed by 4 bases and the J gene end by 4 bases; junction bases not matched to a gene: 5. CDR3 length equals 14 residues. The CDR3 spells CASSPPGGAETQYF. CDR3 nucleotide sequence: TGCGCCAGCAGCCCTCCAGGGGGCGCAGAGACCCAGTACTTC.

The chain joins TRBV19 to TRBJ1-5, with a weak D call TRBD1 (5 bases). CDR1 is LNHDA, CDR2 SQIVND, per germline (reference sequence). Trimming cost V 6 bases and J 2 bases, with 11 bases left between them. The CDR3 length is 14 residues. CDR3 loop: CASRVRAGNQPQHF. The CDR3 region has the DNA TGTGCCAGTAGGGTCAGGGCTGGCAATCAGCCCCAGCATTTT. Using reference TRBV19 and TRBJ1-5 for the parts outside the CDR3, the full variable domain is DGGITQSPKYLFRKEGQNVTLSCEQNLNHDAMYWYRQDPGQGLRLIYYSQIVNDFQKGDIAEGYSVSREKKESFPLTVTSAQKNPTAFYLCASRVRAGNQPQHFGDGTRLSIL.

The chain is built from TRBV5-1 and TRBJ2-1; 8 bases map to TRBD1. The junction had 3 bases not matched to a gene; V was cut back by 3 bases and J by 1 base. This CDR3 is built from 15 residues. CDR1 SGHRS and CDR2 YFSETQ come from the germline V gene. CDR3 nucleotides: TGCGCCAGCAGCTCAGGGGGCGAATCCTACAATGAGCAGTTCTTC. Translation gives CASSSGGESYNEQFF.

This clone has only a few counts. The chain combines TRBV18 with TRBJ1-6; 8 positions match TRBD1. The CDR3 sequence is 15 residues long. The germline CDR1 and CDR2 sequences are KGHSH and LQKENI. The trim removed 6 bases at V and 8 bases at J, leaving 9 bases unmatched. The CDR3, as DNA: TGTGCCAGCTCGCTGGGACAGGCTAAGGATTCACCCCTCCACTTT. It translates to CASSLGQAKDSPLHF.

V is TRBV6-5 and J is TRBJ1-2, with TRBD1 as a possible D gene (6 bases). The length of the CDR3 is 15 residues. Germline CDR1 and CDR2: MNHEY and SVGAGI. V dropped 7 bases and J dropped 0 bases, with 15 bases sitting between them. The CDR3, as DNA: TGTGCCAGCACCCGGACAGCCTTTTCTAACTATGGCTACACCTTC. It is translated as CASTRTAFSNYGYTF.

In this sample, this clone turned up a few times. This rearrangement joins TRBV14 to TRBJ1-6; 8 bases fit TRBD1. The germline V gene encodes CDR1 SGHDN and CDR2 FVKESK. V dropped 4 bases and J dropped 7; count of bases not matched to a gene: 3. CDR3 size: 14 residues. This CDR3 reads CASSRRTGNSPLHF. The DNA of the CDR3 is TGTGCCAGCAGCCGAAGGACAGGGAATTCACCCCTCCACTTT.

The chain recombines TRBV19 with TRBJ2-1; 8 nucleotides match TRBD2. This CDR3 contains 14 residues. Germline V CDR1 and CDR2: LNHDA, SQIVND (reference sequence). J lost 9 bases, V lost 6 bases, and 10 bases had no gene match. The CDR3 sequence is CASRGTSPSGEQFF. CDR3 DNA: TGTGCCAGTAGGGGGACTAGTCCCTCCGGTGAGCAGTTCTTC.

This clone came up a few times. The V and J genes are TRBV6-5 and TRBJ2-6; 9 bases are shared with TRBD1. The junction had 2 bases not matched to a gene; V was cut back by 4 bases and J by 1 base. This CDR3 is built from 16 residues. The germline V gene encodes CDR1 MNHEY and CDR2 SVGAGI. CDR3 region: CASSSDRGSGANVLTF. CDR3 DNA: TGTGCCAGCAGTTCGGACAGGGGATCTGGGGCCAACGTCCTGACTTTC.

V and J are TRBV27 and TRBJ1-1, with a weak D call TRBD1 (6 bases). This CDR3 has 17 amino acids. V was cut by 2 bases and J by 0 bases, with 16 bases left in between. The germline V gene has CDR1 MNHEY and CDR2 SMNVEV (reference sequence). The CDR3 loop is CASSLAPPGDMNTEAFF. CDR3 coding DNA: TGTGCCAGCAGTTTAGCCCCTCCAGGGGATATGAACACTGAAGCTTTCTTT.

J is TRBJ1-1 and V is TRBV23-1; no definite D call. TRBV23-1 belongs to the ORF category, with a function that is uncertain. This CDR3 is 15 amino acids long. The V and J ends lost 4 bases and 0 bases respectively, with 12 bases between them. For the CDR3, the DNA is TGCGCCAGCAGTCGAGGTCGGGAAGTGAACACTGAAGCTTTCTTT. It encodes CASSRGREVNTEAFF.

This clone was found a few times. The chain is built from TRBV13 and TRBJ1-2; a possible D gene is TRBD1 (5 bases). Trimming stripped 5 bases from V and 0 bases from J, with 16 bases between. Germline V gene data show CDR1 as PRHDT and CDR2 as FYEKMQ (reference sequence). The CDR3 totals 16 residues. CDR3 sequence: CASSLNGGLTNYGYTF. The CDR3 DNA reads TGTGCCAGCAGCCTCAACGGGGGACTTACTAACTATGGCTACACCTTC.

This clone was found a few times. The V gene is TRBV7-7, the J gene TRBJ2-1; 9 positions agree with TRBD2. The ends lost 5 bases at V and 2 bases at J; junction bases unmatched: 4. The CDR3 length is 15 residues. Germline CDR1 reads SSHAT; CDR2 reads FNYEAQ (reference sequence). CDR3 amino acids: CASSLSGGTYNEQFF. The CDR3 DNA reads TGTGCCAGCAGCCTCAGCGGGGGGACCTACAATGAGCAGTTCTTC.

This clone has more than one count but fewer than ten. The chain links TRBV2 to TRBJ1-6; perhaps TRBD1 as D (5 bases). The CDR3 contains 18 residues. Between the trimmed V and J ends, which lost 4 bases and 7 bases, there was a span of 23 bases. The germline V gene has CDR1 SNHLY and CDR2 FYNNEI. The CDR3 coding sequence is TGTGCCAGCAGTGGTGGAGGGGATATATATATAGGCAATTCACCCCTCCACTTT. It is translated as CASSGGGDIYIGNSPLHF.

The chain recombines TRBV10-2 with TRBJ1-1, with TRBD1 matching 7 bases. With 4 bases clipped from V and 4 bases from J, the junction kept 3 bases outside the gene matches. CDR3 length equals 13 residues. Germline loops: CDR1 WSHSY, CDR2 SAAADI. The CDR3 sequence is CASSGGGRTEAFF. CDR3 DNA sequence: TGCGCCAGCAGTGGAGGGGGCCGCACTGAAGCTTTCTTT.

The chain is built from TRBV11-1 and TRBJ2-5, with TRBD1 matching 9 bases. Germline V gene sequence: CDR1 SGHAT, CDR2 FQDESV (reference sequence). This CDR3 is built from 15 residues. The ends lost 0 bases at V and 4 bases at J; junction bases unmatched: 3. For the CDR3, the DNA is TGTGCCAGCAGCTTAGCGTCGACAGGGGGAGAGACCCAGTACTTC. It encodes CASSLASTGGETQYF.

In its sample, this clone was seen a few times. The chain links TRBV5-6 to TRBJ1-5; no definite D call. Germline values: CDR1 SGHDT, CDR2 YYEEEE. V was shortened by 0 bases and J by 5 bases, with 6 bases between the two germline ends. This CDR3 contains 13 residues. CDR3 loop: CASSLDRDQPQHF. The DNA of the CDR3 is TGTGCCAGCAGCTTGGACCGCGATCAGCCCCAGCATTTT.